This T cell receptor (beta chain) was observed in a study of T cell responses to AZD1222 COVID-19 vaccine. Study-wide results and caveats: As reported, nearly half of all spike-specific TCRs target variant regions that are unmutated.

V shed 5 bases, J shed 7 bases, and the junction held 9 bases outside the gene matches. The germline V gene has CDR1 MDHEN and CDR2 SYDVKM. The CDR3 sequence is 14 residues long. To note about this clone: Its antigen is not identified.

Sequencing used immunoSEQ multiplex PCR; TCRdb keeps in-frame clones, though not all of them. Of about 150,000 clones in the sample, about 94% were seen once. The clonotype comes from an adult in good health. V and J are TRBV28 and TRBJ2-7; 9 bases match TRBD1. Sequences were derived from peripheral blood, sampled on day 0 of AZD1222 vaccination. As DNA, the CDR3 is TGTGCCAGCAGTACGCGGACAGGGGCGGAAGAGCAGTACTTC. It specifies CASSTRTGAEEQYF.